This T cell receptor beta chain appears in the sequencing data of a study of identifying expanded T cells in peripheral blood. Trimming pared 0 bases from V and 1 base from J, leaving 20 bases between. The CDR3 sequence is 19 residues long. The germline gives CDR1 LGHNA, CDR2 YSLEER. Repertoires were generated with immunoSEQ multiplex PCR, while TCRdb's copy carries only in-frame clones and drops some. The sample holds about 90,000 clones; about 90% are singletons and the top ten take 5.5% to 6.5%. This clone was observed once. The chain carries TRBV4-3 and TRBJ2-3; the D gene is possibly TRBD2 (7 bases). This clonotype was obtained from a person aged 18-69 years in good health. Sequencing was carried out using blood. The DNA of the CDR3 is TGCGCCAGCAGCCAAGAAAGGCGGGGGCACTTCATTGGCACAGATACGCAGTATTTT. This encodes CASSQERRGHFIGTDTQYF.